The 24 T cell receptor beta chains below come from one sample, sequenced in a study of cytomegalovirus exposure and HLA in healthy donors. In the PCR, 60 Vbeta and 13 Jbeta primers were used. Profiling relied on immunoSEQ multiplex PCR, and the TCRdb table lists in-frame clones only, not all of them. The sample consists of more than 120,000 clones, 65% to 90% of them appearing once. Sequencing input: PBMCs. These TCRs come from a woman aged 25 to 39 in good health and CMV-seronegative.

This clone was detected a few times. This chain joins TRBV18 and TRBJ1-3; 7 nucleotides match TRBD1. Germline CDR1 KGHSH, CDR2 LQKENI. The junction had 12 bases not matched to a gene; V was cut back by 3 bases and J by 4 bases. CDR3 size: 17 residues. CDR3 DNA sequence: TGTGCCAGCTCACCGCAATCCCAGGGGGGTCTGGGAAACACCATATATTTT. Protein: CASSPQSQGGLGNTIYF.

This rearrangement joins TRBV6-4 to TRBJ2-7; 9 nucleotides align to TRBD1. This CDR3 contains 13 residues. Losses at the gene ends were 5 bases for V and 7 bases for J; bases not matched to a gene: 6. Germline V gives CDR1 MRHNA, CDR2 SNTAGT. The CDR3 region is CASSPDRGGEQYF. DNA for the CDR3: TGTGCCAGCAGTCCGGACAGGGGAGGAGAGCAGTACTTC.

Only a few counts were recorded for this clone. The J gene is TRBJ2-1, the V gene TRBV11-2, with TRBD1 matching over 8 bases. The CDR3 spans 15 residues. Germline CDR1 SGHAT, CDR2 FQNNGV. V lost 3 bases, J lost 12 bases, and 13 bases stayed unmatched. CDR3 DNA: TGTGCCAGCAGCTTCATCCGGACAGGGACAGCAGGGCAGTTCTTC. Translated, it gives CASSFIRTGTAGQFF.

The J gene is TRBJ1-6, the V gene TRBV7-9, with 9 bases that match TRBD1. The germline gives CDR1 SEHNR, CDR2 FQNEAQ (reference sequence). This CDR3 has 18 residues. The J segment lost 8 bases and the V segment lost 5 bases, leaving 16 bases of the junction unmatched. CDR3: CASSLLRYGQGIHSPLHF. DNA for the CDR3: TGTGCCAGCAGCCTACTTAGGTATGGACAGGGGATCCATTCACCCCTCCACTTT.

The chain employs TRBV6-1 and TRBJ2-5, with TRBD1 matching 8 bases. This CDR3 is 14 amino acids long. Germline trimming cut 6 bases from V and 5 bases from J; bases unmatched to any gene: 8. Germline values: CDR1 MNHNS, CDR2 SASEGT. The CDR3 loop is CASRVTGAVETQYF. The DNA for the CDR3 is TGTGCCAGCAGAGTGACAGGGGCGGTTGAGACCCAGTACTTC.

The CDR3 is CASNPWAAGDNEQFF. CDR3 in DNA: TGTGCCAGCAACCCATGGGCAGCGGGAGACAATGAGCAGTTCTTC. This chain connects TRBV28 to TRBJ2-1, with 8 bases that match TRBD2. Germline-derived CDR1 and CDR2 are MDHEN and SYDVKM. After removal of 7 bases from V and 5 bases from J, the junction contained 10 bases not matched to a gene. CDR3 length: 15 amino acids.

V usage is TRBV18 and J usage is TRBJ1-1; D uncertain. V gave up 2 bases and J gave up 1 base, with 11 bases separating them. The CDR3 totals 15 residues. In germline, CDR1 is KGHSH, CDR2 LQKENI. CDR3: CASSPVILSNTEAFF. Written as DNA, the CDR3 is TGTGCCAGCTCACCAGTAATTTTATCGAACACTGAAGCTTTCTTT.

J is TRBJ1-4 and V is TRBV30; D is possibly TRBD1 (5 bases). This CDR3 has 13 amino acids. Trimming left V 4 bases short and J 7 bases short, with 13 bases between. In germline, CDR1 is GTSNPN, CDR2 SVGIG (reference sequence). The CDR3 region has the DNA TGTGCCTGGAAAGGGGTGGTGGGTGAAAAACTGTTTTTT. As protein: CAWKGVVGEKLFF.

This clone was seen once. The CDR3, as DNA: TGTGCCTGGAGGGAGTACTACAACACTGAAGCTTTCTTT. Amino acid sequence: CAWREYYNTEAFF. This rearrangement joins TRBV30 to TRBJ1-1; D gene uncertain. This CDR3 contains 13 residues. The germline V gene has CDR1 GTSNPN and CDR2 SVGIG (reference sequence). Trimming shortened V by 3 bases and J by 2 bases, and 10 bases separated the two germline ends. The entire variable domain, with the rest obtained from reference TRBV30 and TRBJ1-1, is as follows: SQTIHQWPATLVQPVGSPLSLECTVEGTSNPNLYWYRQAAGRGLQLLFYSVGIGQISSEVPQNLSASRPQDRQFILSSKKLLLSDSGFYLCAWREYYNTEAFFGQGTRLTVV.

This clone appeared once. The V gene is TRBV12-2, the J gene TRBJ2-3; TRBD1 is the table's D call and was not checked against the DNA. TRBV12-2 counts as a pseudogene. The CDR3 runs 19 residues. Here the CDR3 DNA reads TGTGCAAGTCGCTTAGCCCCAATTTTGGTCAGGGTTGGCACAGATACGCAGTATTTT. As protein: CASRLAPILVRVGTDTQYF.

The CDR3 here is CAWTQDRGYSYEQYF. CDR3 sequence (DNA): TGTGCCTGGACTCAGGACAGGGGGTATTCCTACGAGCAGTACTTC. The chain recombines TRBV30 with TRBJ2-7, with 10 nucleotides matching TRBD1. Trimming took 4 bases from V and 1 from J; bases not matched to a gene: 7. CDR3 size: 15 residues. Looked up from germline, CDR1 is GTSNPN and CDR2 is SVGIG (reference sequence).

This chain connects TRBV7-2 to TRBJ2-1, with 15 bases fitting TRBD2. V gave up 4 bases and J gave up 7 bases; unmatched junction bases: 8. CDR1 SGHTA and CDR2 FQGNSA come from the germline V gene. The CDR3 has 17 amino acids. The CDR3 DNA reads as TGTGCCAGCAGCTCCTCAGGGACTAGCGGGAGGTGGAATGAGCAGTTCTTC. It specifies CASSSSGTSGRWNEQFF.

The chain links TRBV12-5 to TRBJ2-5; a possible D gene is TRBD2 (6 bases). The J call is doubtful: the DNA matches TRBJ2-7 better. The CDR3 is made up of 14 amino acids. Germline values: CDR1 LGHNT, CDR2 FRNRAP. CDR3 in DNA: TGTGCTAGTGGTTTGCCCGGGGGTGTCGACGAGCAGTACTTC. Protein product: CASGLPGGVDEQYF.

The rearrangement links TRBV2 to TRBJ2-2; 13 bases fit TRBD2. With 11 bases clipped from V and 5 bases from J, the junction kept 8 bases outside the gene matches. Per the germline V gene, CDR1 is SNHLY and CDR2 is FYNNEI. The CDR3 is 15 residues long. CDR3 sequence reads: CAGAGTSGKTGELFF. CDR3 DNA: TGTGCCGGAGCAGGGACTAGCGGGAAGACCGGGGAGCTGTTTTTT. The full variable domain, in which reference TRBV2 and TRBJ2-2 provide the parts outside the CDR3, is EPEVTQTPSHQVTQMGQEVILRCVPISNHLYFYWYRQILGQKVEFLVSFYNNEISEKSEIFDDQFSVERPDGSNFTLKIRSTKLEDSAMYFCAGAGTSGKTGELFFGEGSRLTVL.

The chain joins TRBV15 to TRBJ1-3; D not resolved. Between the trimmed V and J ends, which lost 3 bases and 0 bases, there was a span of 12 bases. This CDR3 contains 16 residues. CDR1 LNHNV and CDR2 YYDKDF come from the germline V gene (reference sequence). The CDR3 coding sequence is TGTGCCACCAGCAGCGGAATAGCCAGCTCTGGAAACACCATATATTTT. As protein: CATSSGIASSGNTIYF. Looking up the rest from reference TRBV15 and TRBJ1-3 gives the full variable domain: DAMVIQNPRYQVTQFGKPVTLSCSQTLNHNVMYWYQQKSSQAPKLLFHYYDKDFNNEADTPDNFQSRRPNTSFCFLDIRSPGLGDTAMYLCATSSGIASSGNTIYFGEGSWLTVV.

Concerning this clone: A junction end diverges from the germline sequence, so it may reflect a read error. The rearrangement joins TRBV5-1 to TRBJ2-7; TRBD2 aligns across 7 bases. The length of the CDR3 is 15 residues. The germline CDR1 and CDR2 sequences are SGHRS and YFSETQ. The DNA of the CDR3 is TGTGCCAGCAGCTTTAAGCTCGGGGGGTGGTACGAGCAGTACTTC. It yields the protein CASSFKLGGWYEQYF. Looking up the rest from reference TRBV5-1 and TRBJ2-7 gives the full variable domain: KAGVTQTPRYLIKTRGQQVTLSCSPISGHRSVSWYQQTPGQGLQFLFEYFSETQRNKGNFPGRFSGRQFSNSRSEMNVSTLELGDSALYLCASSFKLGGWYEQYFGPGTRLTVT.

The rearrangement uses TRBV7-6 and TRBJ1-1, with 10 positions matching TRBD1. Germline CDR1 SGHVS, CDR2 FNYEAQ. The length of the CDR3 is 14 residues. Germline trimming cut 2 bases from V and 10 bases from J; bases unmatched to any gene: 7. The CDR3: CASSLPGQGQRAFF. The CDR3 DNA sequence: TGTGCCAGCAGCTTACCGGGACAGGGGCAGAGAGCTTTCTTT.

This sequence joins TRBV18 and TRBJ2-5; TRBD2 is a possible D gene (5 bases). The CDR3 loop spans 11 amino acids. The germline V gene encodes CDR1 KGHSH and CDR2 LQKENI. V dropped 8 bases and J dropped 3 bases, with 7 bases sitting between them. The CDR3, as DNA: TGTGCCAGCAAGAGGGAAGAGACCCAGTACTTC. This codes for CASKREETQYF.

This clone was picked up a small number of times. The chain uses TRBV4-1 and TRBJ2-7; TRBD1 is a possible D gene (5 bases). The ends were cut back, 3 bases at V and 3 bases at J, with 12 bases in the middle. Looked up from germline, CDR1 is MGHRA and CDR2 is YSYEKL. The CDR3 loop spans 14 amino acids. CDR3 DNA sequence: TGCGCCAGCAGCCAGGACCCAGGGATCTACGAGCAGTACTTC. The encoded protein is CASSQDPGIYEQYF.

V is TRBV6-6 and J is TRBJ2-1; TRBD2 matches 12 bases. V was pared by 6 bases and J by 6 bases, with 6 bases of the junction left unmatched. Germline-derived CDR1 and CDR2 are MNHNY and SVGAGI (reference sequence). The CDR3 consists of 15 residues. The CDR3 is CASRPGLAGFNEQFF. CDR3 bases: TGTGCCAGCAGGCCTGGACTAGCGGGATTCAATGAGCAGTTCTTC.

The rearrangement joins TRBV9 to TRBJ1-1; TRBD1 is a possible D gene (6 bases). The CDR3 extends over 12 amino acids. The germline V gene encodes CDR1 SGDLS and CDR2 YYNGEE. Between the trimmed V and J ends, which lost 0 bases and 8 bases, there was a span of 8 bases. CDR3 in DNA: TGTGCCAGCAGCGTAGAGGGGGGGGAAGCTTTCTTT. Translated: CASSVEGGEAFF.

V is TRBV7-9 and J is TRBJ2-2; 7 bases line up with TRBD1. Germline V gene sequence: CDR1 SEHNR, CDR2 FQNEAQ (reference sequence). Trimming removed 5 bases from V and 4 bases from J; junction bases left unmatched: 7. The CDR3 is 15 amino acids. The CDR3 region has the DNA TGTGCCAGCAGCCTAACAGGGGCCTTCACCGGGGAGCTGTTTTTT. It yields the protein CASSLTGAFTGELFF.

In this sample, this clone turned up a few times. The rearrangement links TRBV13 to TRBJ1-6; 7 nucleotides agree with TRBD1. Germline V lookup: CDR1 PRHDT, CDR2 FYEKMQ (reference sequence). Trimming removed 4 bases from V and 0 bases from J; junction bases left unmatched: 6. The CDR3 spans 17 residues. This chain's CDR3 is CASSSTGRSSYNSPLHF. DNA of the CDR3: TGTGCCAGCAGCTCGACAGGGAGAAGCTCCTATAATTCACCCCTCCACTTT.

This chain joins TRBV7-2 and TRBJ1-5, with TRBD1 as a possible D gene (6 bases). CDR3 length: 15 amino acids. The germline V gene has CDR1 SGHTA and CDR2 FQGNSA. Trimming stripped 7 bases from V and 7 bases from J, with 20 bases between. The CDR3 DNA reads TGTGCCAGCACCACTTCCTCTCCTAGGGGGCAGCCCCAGCATTTT. This codes for CASTTSSPRGQPQHF.